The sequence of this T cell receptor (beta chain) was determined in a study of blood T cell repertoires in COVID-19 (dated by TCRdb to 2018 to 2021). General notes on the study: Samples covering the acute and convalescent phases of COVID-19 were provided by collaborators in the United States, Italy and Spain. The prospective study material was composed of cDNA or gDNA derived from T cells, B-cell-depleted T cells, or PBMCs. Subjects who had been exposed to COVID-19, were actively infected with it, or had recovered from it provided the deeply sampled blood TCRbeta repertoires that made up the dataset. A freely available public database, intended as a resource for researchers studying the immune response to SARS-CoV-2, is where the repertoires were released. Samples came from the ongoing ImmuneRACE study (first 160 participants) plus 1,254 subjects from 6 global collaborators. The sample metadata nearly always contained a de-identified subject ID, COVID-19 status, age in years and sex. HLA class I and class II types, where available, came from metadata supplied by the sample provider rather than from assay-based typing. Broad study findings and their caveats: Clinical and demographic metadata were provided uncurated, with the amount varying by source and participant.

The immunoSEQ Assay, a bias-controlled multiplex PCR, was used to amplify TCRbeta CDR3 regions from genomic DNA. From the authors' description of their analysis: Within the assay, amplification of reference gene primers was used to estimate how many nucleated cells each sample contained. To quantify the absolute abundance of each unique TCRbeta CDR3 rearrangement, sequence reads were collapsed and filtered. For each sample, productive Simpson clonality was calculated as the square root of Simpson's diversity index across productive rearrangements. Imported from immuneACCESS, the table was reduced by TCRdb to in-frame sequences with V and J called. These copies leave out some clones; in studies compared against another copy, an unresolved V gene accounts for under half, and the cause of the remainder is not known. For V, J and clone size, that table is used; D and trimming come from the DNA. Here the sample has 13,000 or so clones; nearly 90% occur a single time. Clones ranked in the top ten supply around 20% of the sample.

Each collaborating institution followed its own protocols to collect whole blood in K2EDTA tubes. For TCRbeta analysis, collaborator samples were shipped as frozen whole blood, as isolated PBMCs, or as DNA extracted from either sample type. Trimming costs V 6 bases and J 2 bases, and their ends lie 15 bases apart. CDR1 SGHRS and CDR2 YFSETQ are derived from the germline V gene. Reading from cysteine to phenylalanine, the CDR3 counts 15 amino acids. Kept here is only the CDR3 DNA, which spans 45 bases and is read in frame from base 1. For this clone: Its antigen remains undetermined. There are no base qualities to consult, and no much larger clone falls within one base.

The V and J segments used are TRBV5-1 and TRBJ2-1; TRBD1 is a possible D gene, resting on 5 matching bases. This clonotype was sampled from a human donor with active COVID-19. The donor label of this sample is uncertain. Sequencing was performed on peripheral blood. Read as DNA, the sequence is TGCGCCAGCAAACTTGACCAGGGTACCTACAATGAGCAGTTCTTC. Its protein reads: CASKLDQGTYNEQFF.